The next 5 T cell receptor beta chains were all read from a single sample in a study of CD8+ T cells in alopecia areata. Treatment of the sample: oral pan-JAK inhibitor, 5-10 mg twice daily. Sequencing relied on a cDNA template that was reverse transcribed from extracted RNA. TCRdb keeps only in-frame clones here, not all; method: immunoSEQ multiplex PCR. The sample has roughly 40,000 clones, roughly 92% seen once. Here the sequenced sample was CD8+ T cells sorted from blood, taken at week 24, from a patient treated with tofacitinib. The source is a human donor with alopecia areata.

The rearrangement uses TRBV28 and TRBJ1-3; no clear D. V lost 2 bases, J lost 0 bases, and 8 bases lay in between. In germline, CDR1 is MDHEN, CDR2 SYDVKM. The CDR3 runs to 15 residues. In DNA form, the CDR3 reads TGTGCCAGCAGTTTAGACGCCTACTCTGGAAACACCATATATTTT. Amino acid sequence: CASSLDAYSGNTIYF.

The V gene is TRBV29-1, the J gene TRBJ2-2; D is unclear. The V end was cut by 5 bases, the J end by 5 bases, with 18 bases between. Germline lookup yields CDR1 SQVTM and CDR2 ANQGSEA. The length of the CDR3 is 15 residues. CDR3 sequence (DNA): TGCAGCGTTATGACTCGAGGTTCTGAGACCGGGGAGCTGTTTTTT. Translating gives CSVMTRGSETGELFF.

CDR3 sequence (DNA): TGTGCCAGCAGCCTCCTACCGGGAACCTACGAGCAGTACTTC. Translation gives CASSLLPGTYEQYF. This chain connects TRBV4-2 to TRBJ2-5, with a possible D match to TRBD2 (5 bases). The tail of the sequence fits TRBJ2-7 better, so the J call may be wrong. Germline values: CDR1 LGHNA, CDR2 YNFKEQ. The CDR3 sequence is 14 residues long.

CDR3 amino acids: CASSLATEQFF. For the CDR3, the DNA is TGTGCCAGCAGCTTAGCCACTGAGCAGTTCTTC. This chain uses TRBV7-2 with TRBJ2-1; no definite D call. Germline V lookup: CDR1 SGHTA, CDR2 FQGNSA. V was shortened by 0 bases and J by 9 bases, with 3 bases between the two germline ends. The CDR3 spans 11 residues.

This CDR3 reads CASSYSNRNEKLFF. DNA for the CDR3: TGTGCCAGCAGTTACTCGAATAGAAATGAAAAACTGTTTTTT. The chain links TRBV6-6 to TRBJ1-4; D unclear. The CDR3 spans 14 residues. Germline V gene lookup returns CDR1 MNHNY and CDR2 SVGAGI (reference sequence). The V end was cut by 0 bases, the J end by 5 bases, with 7 bases between.